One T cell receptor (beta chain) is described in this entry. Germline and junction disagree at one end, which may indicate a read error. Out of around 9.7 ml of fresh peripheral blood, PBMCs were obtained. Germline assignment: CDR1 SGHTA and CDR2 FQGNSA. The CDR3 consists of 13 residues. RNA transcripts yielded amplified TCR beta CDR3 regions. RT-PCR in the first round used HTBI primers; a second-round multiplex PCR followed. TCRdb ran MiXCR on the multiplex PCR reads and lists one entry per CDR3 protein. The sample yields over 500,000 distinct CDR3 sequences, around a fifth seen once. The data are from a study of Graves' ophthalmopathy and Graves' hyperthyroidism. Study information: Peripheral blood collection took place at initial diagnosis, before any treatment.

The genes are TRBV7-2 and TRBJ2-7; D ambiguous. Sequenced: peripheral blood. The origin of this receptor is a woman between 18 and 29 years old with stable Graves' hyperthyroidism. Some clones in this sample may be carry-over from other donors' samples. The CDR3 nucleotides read TGTGCCAGCAGCTTAGACCCGGTGGGCGAGCAGCACTTC. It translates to CASSLDPVGEQHF.